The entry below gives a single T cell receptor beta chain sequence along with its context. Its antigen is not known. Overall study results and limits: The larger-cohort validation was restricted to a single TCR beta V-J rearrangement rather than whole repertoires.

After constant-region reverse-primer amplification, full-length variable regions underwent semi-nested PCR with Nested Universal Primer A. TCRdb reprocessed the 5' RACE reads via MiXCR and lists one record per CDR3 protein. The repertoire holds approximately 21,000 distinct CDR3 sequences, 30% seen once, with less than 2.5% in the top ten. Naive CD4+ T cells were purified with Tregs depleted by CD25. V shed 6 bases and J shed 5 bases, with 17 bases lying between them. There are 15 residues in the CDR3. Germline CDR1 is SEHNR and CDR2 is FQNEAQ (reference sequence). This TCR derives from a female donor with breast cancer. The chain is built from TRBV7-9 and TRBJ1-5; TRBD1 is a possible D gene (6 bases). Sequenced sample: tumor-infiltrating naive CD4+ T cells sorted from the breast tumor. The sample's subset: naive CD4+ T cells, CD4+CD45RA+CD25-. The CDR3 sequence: CASSRGGGRHQPQHF. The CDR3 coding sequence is TGTGCCAGCAGTCGCGGGGGGGGGCGGCATCAGCCCCAGCATTTT.